The clone carrying this T cell receptor beta chain was seen a few times. Its antigen remains unidentified. These data are taken from a study of neurological immune-mediated disorders. This CDR3 is 15 amino acids long. Germline CDR1 LNHDA, CDR2 SQIVND (reference sequence). With 4 bases clipped from V and 6 bases from J, the junction kept 7 bases outside the gene matches. Study-wide findings and caveats: Patients with HTLV-1-associated myelopathy showed the most TCR clonal expansion. Those with multiple sclerosis showed the least, falling below healthy controls. Because no CDR3 amino acid sequences were shared across subjects by expanded clones, private repertoires were suggested in all groups.

The unsorted libraries originated from 2 million PBMCs that had been stored at -80 C. Synthesis of cDNA was carried out by template-switch 5'RACE. The reaction used 10-nucleotide random UMIs. Each CDR3 protein is one row after TCRdb ran MiXCR on the 5' RACE reads. Here the sample spans roughly 24,000 distinct CDR3 sequences, about 13% being singletons. The sequenced sample was PBMCs. The receptor comes from an older woman with HTLV-1-associated myelopathy (HAM/TSP). The gene calls are TRBV19 and TRBJ2-1, with 9 bases lining up with TRBD1. Here the CDR3 reads CASSTRTGAVNEQFF. The DNA for the CDR3 is TGTGCCAGTAGTACCCGGACAGGGGCAGTCAATGAGCAGTTCTTC.